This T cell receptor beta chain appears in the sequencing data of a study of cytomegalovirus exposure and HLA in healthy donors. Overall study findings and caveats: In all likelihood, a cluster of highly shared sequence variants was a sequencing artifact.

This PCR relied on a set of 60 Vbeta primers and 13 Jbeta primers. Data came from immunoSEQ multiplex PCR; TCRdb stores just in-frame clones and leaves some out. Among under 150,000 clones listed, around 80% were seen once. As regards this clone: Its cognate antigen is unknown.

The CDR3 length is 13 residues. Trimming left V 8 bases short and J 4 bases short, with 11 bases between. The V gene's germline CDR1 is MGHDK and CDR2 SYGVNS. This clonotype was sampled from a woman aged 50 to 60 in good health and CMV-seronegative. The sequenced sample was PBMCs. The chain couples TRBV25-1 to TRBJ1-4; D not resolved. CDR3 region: CASEEIDNEKLFF. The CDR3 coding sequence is TGTGCCAGCGAAGAAATAGATAATGAAAAACTGTTTTTT.